A single sample is the source of the 7 T cell receptor beta chains below, sequenced in a study of tumor-infiltrating lymphocytes in primary liver carcinoma. Scientists recovered RNA and DNA together from roughly 20-30 mg of unsorted bulk tissue. The authors made TCR beta cDNA from 500 to 600 ng total RNA with a constant-region primer. Each TCR beta library was derived from three nested multiplex PCR rounds that employed slightly modified ARM-PCR. It was with TRBV1-TRBV30 forward primers and a C-beta reverse primer that the first two PCR rounds were run, at approximately 9 cycles each. MiXCR was run by TCRdb on the multiplex PCR reads, yielding one entry per CDR3 protein. The sample carries tens of thousands of distinct CDR3 sequences, 74% recorded once. Sequences were obtained from liver tumor tissue from sampling region 4. Indicated subset: tumor region T4, right-lateral pole. The receptors were sampled from a man aged 35 to 55 with primary liver carcinoma and hepatitis B virus infection.

The V gene is TRBV6-5, the J gene TRBJ2-3; D is unclear. The V end lost 3 bases, the J end lost 5 bases, and 15 bases lay between the germline ends. There are 15 residues in the CDR3. Germline V gene sequence: CDR1 MNHEY, CDR2 SVGAGI. CDR3 in DNA: TGTGCCAGCAGTTATTCGATAACGAACATAGATACGCAGTATTTT. Translation: CASSYSITNIDTQYF.

As for this clonotype: The CDR3 ends on some other residue instead of the conserved phenylalanine or tryptophan, so this is likely a read error. As DNA, the CDR3 is TGTGCCAGCAGTGATATTCGAGATAACTATGGCTACACCCTC. It yields the protein CASSDIRDNYGYTL. The rearrangement links TRBV6-1 to TRBJ1-2; D ambiguous. Trimming left V 3 bases short and J 1 base short, with 9 bases between. CDR3 length equals 14 residues. Germline-derived CDR1 and CDR2 are MNHNS and SASEGT.

On this clonotype: A read error may produce the germline difference seen at one junction end. The V gene is TRBV28, the J gene TRBJ2-2, with D perhaps matching TRBD2 (5 bases). The CDR3 length is 15 residues. The germline V gene has CDR1 MDHEN and CDR2 SYDVKM. The CDR3 DNA follows: TGTGCCAGCAGTTTCAACATGCCGAAGACCGGGAAGCTGTTTTTT. It is translated as CASSFNMPKTGKLFF.

On this clonotype itself: The conserved phenylalanine or tryptophan is not found at the CDR3 terminus, so this likely reflects a read error. The chain is built from TRBV29-1 and TRBJ2-7, with 13 bases that match TRBD2. From germline, CDR1 is SQVTM and CDR2 ANQGSEA. This CDR3 region has 14 residues. The CDR3 nucleotides are TGCAGTGTCGGGACTAGCGGGATGCCTGGGGAGCAGTACCTC. Its protein is CSVGTSGMPGEQYL.

To note about this clonotype: One end of the junction does not line up with germline, which may come from a read error. This chain uses TRBV5-1 with TRBJ2-2, with 7 bases matching TRBD1. CDR3 size: 15 residues. Germline lookup yields CDR1 SGHRS and CDR2 YFSETQ. The CDR3 region has the DNA TGCGCTAGCAGCGACAGGGTCTCGAACACAGGGGAGCTGTTTTTT. Translation gives CASSDRVSNTGELFF. The variable domain in full, completed from reference TRBV5-1 and TRBJ2-2, reads KAGVTQTPRYLIKTRGQQVTLSCSPISGHRSVSWYQQTPGQGLQFLFEYFSETQRNKGNFPGRFSGRQFSNSRSEMNVSTLELGDSALYLCASSDRVSNTGELFFGEGSRLTVL.

Notes on this clonotype: A much larger clone is a single base away; this may be a read error. The V call is TRBV20-1, the J call TRBJ2-5; D unclear. This CDR3 has 14 residues. The germline V and J ends were trimmed by 0 bases and 3 bases, with 11 bases remaining between them. CDR1 is DFQATT and CDR2 is SNEGSKA in the germline V gene (reference sequence). The CDR3 here is CSARDLDNKETQYF. The CDR3 DNA reads as TGCAGTGCTAGAGACCTAGACAATAAAGAGACCCAGTACTTC.

A note on this clonotype: The CDR3 end shows no conserved phenylalanine or tryptophan, and so a read error is likely. The chain has TRBV7-8 and TRBJ2-7, with no clear D. The V end lost 6 bases, the J end lost 3 bases, and 12 bases lay between the germline ends. Per germline, CDR1 SGHVS and CDR2 FQNEAQ. The CDR3 consists of 13 residues. In DNA, the CDR3 is TGTGCCAGCAGTTTATCCCAGAACTACGAGCAGTACTTA. Translating it yields CASSLSQNYEQYL.